What follows is one T cell receptor beta chain and its context. Its target antigen remains unknown. Per-nucleotide qualities are absent, and no much larger clonotype sits a single base away. The library was obtained by the immunoSEQ multiplex PCR assay. RNA was extracted from all samples and reverse transcribed into cDNA, which served as template for TCR sequencing. First-strand cDNA was synthesized with SuperScript III using a 2:1 mix of oligo-dT and random hexamers. A synthetic immune receptor repertoire was used to measure amplification bias, and any remaining bias was corrected computationally. In the authors' own workflow: After raw reads were preprocessed to remove errors, the CDR3 was defined following IMGT conventions as running from the conserved cysteine to phenylalanine. Clonality was computed as 1 minus the Shannon entropy, with the entropy normalized by log2 of the number of productive unique TCRs. Scalp TCRbeta sequences were cross-referenced with sorted blood CD4 and CD8 repertoires so that the CD4 or CD8 identity of scalp clones could be inferred. The source is immuneACCESS, and TCRdb retained only in-frame sequences with V and J called. Part of the clones is not carried over; for the studies checked, unresolved V genes explain less than half of this, and the remainder is unexplained. V, J and clone size are taken as reported in that table, and D and trimming were inferred from the DNA itself. The sample table lists 200,000 to 250,000 clones, about 58% of them with a count of one. The ten largest clones add up to 1.6% of the sample.

The sample belongs to a study of CD8+ T cells in alopecia areata (dated by TCRdb to between 2018 and 2020). Context from the whole study: The treated patients took part in an open-label pilot trial in which moderate-to-severe alopecia areata was treated with oral tofacitinib at 5 to 10 mg twice daily. Scalp clonality was compared among normal scalp (n=4), patchy alopecia areata scalp (n=8), and alopecia totalis/universalis scalp (n=8). RNA was obtained with the PAXgene miRNA kit for fixed scalp, the miRNeasy kit for PBMCs, and the RNeasy kit for mouse skin. TCRbeta CDR3 regions were amplified by immunoSEQ multiplex PCR with 35 Vbeta forward and 13 Jbeta reverse primers. In humans, TCRbeta sequencing was performed on scalp tissue and on sorted CD4+ and CD8+ peripheral blood T cells from healthy controls and from patients with patchy or totalis/universalis alopecia areata. For the treated patients, the SALT score, which quantifies what percentage of scalp surface area is affected, served as the measure of disease severity. In both human patients and the C3H/HeJ mouse model, the study applied high-throughput TCRbeta sequencing to look at T cell clonal expansion in alopecia areata. Biopsies were taken from tofacitinib-treated patients at baseline and at 4 and 24 weeks of treatment, and a later scalp biopsy was taken in several of the tofacitinib-treated patients. Tofacitinib was administered for 6 to 18 months, and 6 months of follow-up off drug were then conducted to assess delayed response and recurrence.

Overall results and qualifications from the work: The treated cohort was small, with a single nonresponder, so links between baseline CD8+ expansion and response need larger studies. Shared TCR sequences between patients were less evident than in mice, which may be partly attributable to HLA diversity in the patient population. During tofacitinib treatment, many expanded lesional clones remained in scalp and blood, and this persistence may partly explain relapse after treatment is stopped. Lesional scalp, especially in alopecia totalis/universalis, showed higher clonality and more expanded CD8+ clones than normal scalp, suggesting antigenic drive. Resident alphabeta T cells in normal human skin are also sequenced, complicating scalp TCR repertoire analysis, unlike mouse skin dominated by gammadelta T cells. With tofacitinib, both scalp clonality and the number of expanded CD8+ clones among the top 100 scalp clones went down significantly.

Looking up the germline V gene (reference sequence) yields CDR1 SGHKS and CDR2 YYEKEE. V loses 4 bases of germline sequence and J loses 2 bases, and the interval between the two ends is 8 bases. The CDR3 contains 13 residues, cysteine and phenylalanine counted. Of the read, only the CDR3 DNA is kept; its 39 bases are in frame from base 1. Taken with the paper, the label for time point translates to: around 4 weeks on oral tofacitinib. This specimen's treatment or condition label, interpreted: oral pan-JAK inhibitor, 5-10 mg twice daily. Lesional scalp punch biopsies and peripheral blood were collected from alopecia areata patients. PBMCs were isolated by density centrifugation and stained for CD3, CD4 and CD8, after which CD4+ and CD8+ T cells were sorted on a FACSAria.

In this chain, TRBV5-5 is recombined with TRBJ2-3; the D gene identity is not certain. The TCR comes from a human donor with alopecia areata. Specimen: CD4+ T cells sorted from blood, collected at week 4, from a patient treated with tofacitinib. The encoded CDR3 is CASSLGPTDTQYF. The sequenced DNA is TGTGCCAGCAGCCTCGGGCCCACAGATACGCAGTATTTT.